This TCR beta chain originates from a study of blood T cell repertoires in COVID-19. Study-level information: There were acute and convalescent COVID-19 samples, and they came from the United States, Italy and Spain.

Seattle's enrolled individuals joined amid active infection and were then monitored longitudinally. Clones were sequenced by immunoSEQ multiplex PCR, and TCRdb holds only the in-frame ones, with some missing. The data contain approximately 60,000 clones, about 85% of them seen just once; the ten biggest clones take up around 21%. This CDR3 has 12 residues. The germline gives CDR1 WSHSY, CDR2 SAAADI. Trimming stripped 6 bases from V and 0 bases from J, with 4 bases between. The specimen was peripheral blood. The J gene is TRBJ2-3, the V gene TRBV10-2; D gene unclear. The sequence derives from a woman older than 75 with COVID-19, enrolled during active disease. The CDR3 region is CASRSSTDTQYF. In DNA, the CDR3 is TGCGCCAGCAGGTCGAGCACAGATACGCAGTATTTT.